The 9 T cell receptor beta chains listed next were all sequenced from one sample in a study of siplizumab effects on memory and regulatory T cells. Data came from immunoSEQ multiplex PCR; TCRdb stores just in-frame clones and leaves some out. The sample has fewer than 80,000 clones; 93% are singletons. Sequenced input: CD8+ T cells sorted from blood. The receptors derive from a human donor in good health.

This chain joins TRBV4-3 and TRBJ1-2, with unresolved D. Trimming shortened V by 0 bases and J by 6 bases, and 17 bases separated the two germline ends. Germline V gene lookup returns CDR1 LGHNA and CDR2 YSLEER. CDR3 size: 16 residues. DNA of the CDR3: TGCGCCAGCAGCCAAGATTTGCCAGGTGGGGTGGATGGCTACACCTTC. It translates to CASSQDLPGGVDGYTF.

The V call is TRBV19, the J call TRBJ2-7; D may be TRBD2 (7 bases). The V gene lost 1 base and the J gene lost 6 bases, with 10 bases spanning the gap. CDR3 size: 13 residues. Germline CDR1 is LNHDA and CDR2 is SQIVND (reference sequence). The CDR3 here is CASSIGRGGEQYF. DNA for the CDR3: TGTGCCAGTAGTATAGGGAGGGGGGGCGAGCAGTACTTC.

J is TRBJ1-2 and V is TRBV5-6; TRBD1 agrees at 12 bases. The CDR3 is 16 amino acids. CDR1 and CDR2 (germline): SGHDT, YYEEEE. Losses at the gene ends were 2 bases for V and 8 bases for J; bases not matched to a gene: 10. CDR3 sequence: CASSFPGTGGPSGYTF. The CDR3 nucleotides are TGTGCCAGCAGCTTCCCCGGGACAGGGGGCCCGTCGGGCTACACCTTC.

The rearrangement joins TRBV5-4 to TRBJ2-1; 10 nucleotides line up with TRBD2. Looked up from germline, CDR1 is SGHNT and CDR2 is YYREEE (reference sequence). CDR3 length equals 16 residues. The junction had 2 bases not matched to a gene; V was cut back by 0 bases and J by 2 bases. CDR3 loop: CASSLVAGGPYNEQFF. For the CDR3, the DNA is TGTGCCAGCAGCTTGGTAGCGGGGGGTCCCTACAATGAGCAGTTCTTC. Full variable domain (missing parts from reference TRBV5-4 and TRBJ2-1): ETGVTQSPTHLIKTRGQQVTLRCSSQSGHNTVSWYQQALGQGPQFIFQYYREEENGRGNFPPRFSGLQFPNYSSELNVNALELDDSALYLCASSLVAGGPYNEQFFGPGTRLTVL.

The rearrangement joins TRBV27 to TRBJ2-5, with 12 positions matching TRBD2. The V segment lost 4 bases and the J segment 5 bases; nucleotides outside the gene matches: 5. The germline CDR1 and CDR2 sequences are MNHEY and SMNVEV (reference sequence). The CDR3 consists of 15 residues. Here the CDR3 reads CASSSLAGGLETQYF. In DNA, the CDR3 is TGTGCCAGCAGTTCGCTAGCGGGGGGGCTGGAGACCCAGTACTTC.

The chain couples TRBV7-8 to TRBJ2-3, with D hard to call. This CDR3 region has 15 residues. From germline, CDR1 is SGHVS and CDR2 FQNEAQ. V shed 5 bases and J shed 3 bases, with 15 bases lying between them. The CDR3 DNA reads as TGTGCCAGCAGCCCCCTTGGGGTGTCTACAGATACGCAGTATTTT. Translating it yields CASSPLGVSTDTQYF.

The table lists this clone with a count of one. The CDR3 region has the DNA TGTGCCAGCAGCTTGGGGGACGAACCCAACTATGGCTACACCTTC. This codes for CASSLGDEPNYGYTF. V and J are TRBV5-4 and TRBJ1-2; the D gene is possibly TRBD1 (5 bases). This CDR3 has 15 residues. V was pared by 0 bases and J by 2 bases, with 11 bases between. Germline V gene sequence: CDR1 SGHNT, CDR2 YYREEE (reference sequence).

The rearrangement links TRBV28 to TRBJ2-7; the D call may be TRBD1 or TRBD2 (5 bases each). Trimming stripped 3 bases from V and 0 bases from J, with 9 bases between. The CDR3 contains 14 residues. In germline, CDR1 is MDHEN, CDR2 SYDVKM. This CDR3 is CASSLLGVSYEQYF. The DNA of the CDR3 is TGTGCCAGCAGTTTGTTGGGGGTCTCCTACGAGCAGTACTTC.

Comments on this clone: Since no conserved phenylalanine or tryptophan closes the CDR3, a read error is the likely cause. V gene TRBV5-4 combines with J gene TRBJ1-2, with D tentatively TRBD1 (5 bases). CDR3 length: 16 amino acids. Germline V gives CDR1 SGHNT, CDR2 YYREEE (reference sequence). V lost 2 bases and J lost 5, with 19 bases in between. The CDR3 reads CASSLMPQGVNYGYTL. The CDR3 nucleotides are TGTGCCAGCAGCTTAATGCCCCAGGGCGTAAATTATGGCTACACCCTC.